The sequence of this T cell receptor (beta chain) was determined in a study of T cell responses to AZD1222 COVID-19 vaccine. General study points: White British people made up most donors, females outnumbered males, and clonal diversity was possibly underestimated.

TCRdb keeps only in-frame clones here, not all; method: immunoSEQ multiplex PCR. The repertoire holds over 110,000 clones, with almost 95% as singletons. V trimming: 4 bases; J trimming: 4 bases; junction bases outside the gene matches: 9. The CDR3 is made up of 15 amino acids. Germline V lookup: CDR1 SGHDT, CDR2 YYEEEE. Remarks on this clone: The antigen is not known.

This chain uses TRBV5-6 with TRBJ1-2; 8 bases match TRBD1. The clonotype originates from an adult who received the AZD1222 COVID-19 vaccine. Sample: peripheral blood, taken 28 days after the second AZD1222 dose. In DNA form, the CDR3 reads TGTGCCAGCAGCCCGGACAGGGCGCTAGGCTATGGCTACACCTTC. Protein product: CASSPDRALGYGYTF.